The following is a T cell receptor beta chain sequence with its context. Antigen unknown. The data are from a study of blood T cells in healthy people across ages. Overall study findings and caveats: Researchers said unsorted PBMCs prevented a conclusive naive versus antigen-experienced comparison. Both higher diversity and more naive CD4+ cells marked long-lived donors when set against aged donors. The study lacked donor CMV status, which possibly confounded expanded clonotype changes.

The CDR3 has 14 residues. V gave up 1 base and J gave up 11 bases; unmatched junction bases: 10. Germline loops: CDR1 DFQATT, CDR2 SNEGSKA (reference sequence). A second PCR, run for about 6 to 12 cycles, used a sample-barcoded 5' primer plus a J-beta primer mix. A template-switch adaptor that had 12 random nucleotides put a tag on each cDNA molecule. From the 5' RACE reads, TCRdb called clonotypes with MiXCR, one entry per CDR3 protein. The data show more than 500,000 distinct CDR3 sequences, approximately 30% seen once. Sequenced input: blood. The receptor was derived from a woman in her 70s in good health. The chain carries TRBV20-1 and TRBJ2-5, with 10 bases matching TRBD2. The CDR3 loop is CSARGSSGGGEQYF. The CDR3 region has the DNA TGCAGTGCTAGAGGGTCTAGCGGGGGTGGGGAGCAGTACTTC.